This T cell receptor beta chain originates from a study of T cells in tuberculosis. Sequencing was performed with immunoSEQ multiplex PCR; in TCRdb, only in-frame clones are kept and a portion is missing. Counted here are tens of thousands of clones, 70% to 90% occurring once; the ten biggest clones make up approximately 15%. The CDR3 loop spans 16 amino acids. V dropped 7 bases and J dropped 1 base, with 17 bases sitting between them. Germline V CDR1 and CDR2: MDHEN, SYDVKM. Time point meaning: new active TB diagnosis, blood taken before or within 7 days of starting treatment. HIV-seronegative South African adults aged 18 years or older had newly diagnosed active tuberculosis.

This chain connects TRBV28 to TRBJ1-3; maybe TRBD1 (5 bases). The sequence derives from an adult with tuberculosis. Sequencing used PBMCs, obtained at tuberculosis diagnosis. CDR3 bases: TGTGCCAGCAATCCTTCAGGGTTCATTTCTGGAAACACCATATATTTT. This encodes CASNPSGFISGNTIYF.